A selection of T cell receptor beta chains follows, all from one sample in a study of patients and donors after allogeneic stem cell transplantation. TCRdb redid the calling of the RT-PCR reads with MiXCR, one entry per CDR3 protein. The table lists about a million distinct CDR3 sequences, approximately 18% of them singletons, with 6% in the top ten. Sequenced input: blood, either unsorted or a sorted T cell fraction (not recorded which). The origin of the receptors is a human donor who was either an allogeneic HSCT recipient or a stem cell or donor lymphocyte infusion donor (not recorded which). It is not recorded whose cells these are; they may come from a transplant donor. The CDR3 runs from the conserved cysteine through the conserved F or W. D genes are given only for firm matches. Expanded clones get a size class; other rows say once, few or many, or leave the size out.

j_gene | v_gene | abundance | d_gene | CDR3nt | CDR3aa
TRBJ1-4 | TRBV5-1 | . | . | TGCGCCAGCAACGCCGGCGAAGGGATTAATGAAAAACTGTTTTTT | CASNAGEGINEKLFF
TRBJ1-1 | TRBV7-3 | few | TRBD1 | TGTGCCAGCAGCCCCCACAGGGGCGCGACTGAAGCTTTCTTT | CASSPHRGATEAFF
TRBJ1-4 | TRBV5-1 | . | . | TGCGCCAGCAGCCTACAAAGCACCGGGGTTTTGGGTGAAAAACTGTTTTTT | CASSLQSTGVLGEKLFF
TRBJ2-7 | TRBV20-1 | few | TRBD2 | TGCAGTGCTAGAGTCTATATTAGCGGGGGGGATGGTGAGCAGTACTTC | CSARVYISGGDGEQYF
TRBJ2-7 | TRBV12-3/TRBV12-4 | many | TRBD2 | TGTGCCAGCAGTTCCCGGACTAGCGGGGTAGACGAGCAGTACTTC | CASSSRTSGVDEQYF
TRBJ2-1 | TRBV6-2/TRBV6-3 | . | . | TGTGCCAGCAGTCAACACAATGAGCAGTTCTTC | CASSQHNEQFF
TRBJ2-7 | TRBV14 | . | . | TGTGCCAGCAGCCAAGAATACCAGGGCTTCTACGAGCAGTACTTC | CASSQEYQGFYEQYF
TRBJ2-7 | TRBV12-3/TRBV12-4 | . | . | TGTGCCAGCAGTTCCCGATCCGGCTCCTACGAGCAGTACTTC | CASSSRSGSYEQYF
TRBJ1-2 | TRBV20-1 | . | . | TGCAGTGCTAGAGTATGGTGGGGGACAAGATATGGCTACACCTTC | CSARVWWGTRYGYTF
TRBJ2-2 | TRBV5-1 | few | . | TGCGCCAGCAGGAATCAGACTTTAACCGGGGAGCTGTTTTTT | CASRNQTLTGELFF
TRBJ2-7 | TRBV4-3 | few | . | TGCGCCAGCAGCCAAGAGCCACTCTCCGAGCTCTACGAGCAGTACTTC | CASSQEPLSELYEQYF
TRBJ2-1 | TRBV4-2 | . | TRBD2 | TGTGCCAGCACTCAGTTAGCGGGAGGGATTAACAATGAGCAGTTCTTC | CASTQLAGGINNEQFF
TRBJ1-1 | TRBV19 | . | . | TGTGCCAGTAGTAATACAGGGAAAAGTACTGAAGCTTTCTTT | CASSNTGKSTEAFF
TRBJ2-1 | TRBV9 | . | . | TGTGCCAGCAGCGTTGGACAGACGAATGAGCAGTTCTTC | CASSVGQTNEQFF
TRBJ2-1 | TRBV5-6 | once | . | TGTGCCAGCAGCTCCGGGACACAACAGTTCTTC | CASSSGTQQFF
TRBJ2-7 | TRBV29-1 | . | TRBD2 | TGCAGCGTGATTTCGGGACTACGGAACTACGAGCAGTACTTC | CSVISGLRNYEQYF
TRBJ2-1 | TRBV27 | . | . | TGTGCCAGCAGTTTATCAGGGCTGACTTACAATGAGCAGTTCTTC | CASSLSGLTYNEQFF
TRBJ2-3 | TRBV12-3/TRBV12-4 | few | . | TGTGCCAGCAGTTTAGGTGTTAGCGGAGACCGACGCACAGATACGCAGTATTTT | CASSLGVSGDRRTDTQYF
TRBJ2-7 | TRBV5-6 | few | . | TGTGCCAGCAGTTTAGGTCAACCTGAAAAGTACGAGCAGTACTTC | CASSLGQPEKYEQYF
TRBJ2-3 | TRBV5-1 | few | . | TGCGCCAGCAGCTTGAGTGGGTTGCCGCCAGATACGCAGTATTTT | CASSLSGLPPDTQYF
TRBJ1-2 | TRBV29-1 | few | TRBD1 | TGCAGCGTGGTTACAGGGGTGGGTGGCTACACCTTC | CSVVTGVGGYTF
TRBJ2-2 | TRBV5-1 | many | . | TGCGCCAGCAGCACACAGGGACCGGGCACCGGGGAGCTGTTTTTT | CASSTQGPGTGELFF
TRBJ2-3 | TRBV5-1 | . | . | TGCGCCAGCAGCTCCCGAATCGACCCAGATACGCAGTATTTT | CASSSRIDPDTQYF
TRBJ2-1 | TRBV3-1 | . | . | TGTGCCAGCAGCTTAAGGGTAGACTCCTACAATGAGCAGTTCTTC | CASSLRVDSYNEQFF
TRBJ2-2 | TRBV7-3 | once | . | TGTGCCAGCAGCTCACAGGGGTGGGGGGTTGCCCCCGGGGAGCTGTTTTTT | CASSSQGWGVAPGELFF